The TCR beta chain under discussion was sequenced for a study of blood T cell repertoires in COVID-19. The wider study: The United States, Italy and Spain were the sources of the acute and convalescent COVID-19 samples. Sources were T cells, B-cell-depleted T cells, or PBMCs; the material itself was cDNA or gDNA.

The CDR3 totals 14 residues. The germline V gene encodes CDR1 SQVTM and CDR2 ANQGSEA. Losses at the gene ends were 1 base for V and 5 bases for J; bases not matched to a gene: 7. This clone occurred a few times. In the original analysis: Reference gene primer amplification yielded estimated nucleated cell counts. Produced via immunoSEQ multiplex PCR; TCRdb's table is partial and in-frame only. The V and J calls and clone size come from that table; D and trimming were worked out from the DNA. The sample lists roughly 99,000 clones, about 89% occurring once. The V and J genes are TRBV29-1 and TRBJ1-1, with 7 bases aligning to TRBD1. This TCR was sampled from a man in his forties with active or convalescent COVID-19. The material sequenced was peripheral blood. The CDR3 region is CSVEATRGKTEAFF. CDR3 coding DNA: TGCAGCGTTGAAGCAACCAGGGGGAAAACTGAAGCTTTCTTT.